A single count supports the clone carrying this TCR beta chain. Its antigen is not known. The data originate from a study of beta chain features in type 1 diabetes. The CDR3 loop spans 15 amino acids. Trimming took 1 base from V and 2 from J, leaving 13 bases between them. Germline CDR1 GTSNPN, CDR2 SVGIG (reference sequence). General study points: Cells expressing TCR highly could be over-represented by cDNA sequencing. Shortening that was moderate but significant affected the TCRB CDR3s of Type 1 diabetes patients in all four CD4+ subsets. Sampled from patients, naive, central memory and Treg TCRB repertoires appeared more similar than those sampled from healthy donors.

TCRB transcripts that were expressed got sequenced, as all of the isolated RNA had been reverse transcribed. Libraries were prepared by immunoSEQ multiplex PCR; TCRdb keeps only in-frame clonotypes and omits some of them. Among under 25,000 clones listed, 50% were seen once. Material: stem cell memory CD4+ T cells from blood. The TCR sequence derives from a man between 18 and 29 years old in good health. The rearrangement uses TRBV30 and TRBJ2-3; unclear D gene. CDR3 region: CAWSGSRIPTDTQYF. CDR3 in DNA: TGTGCCTGGAGTGGGTCCAGGATACCCACAGATACGCAGTATTTT.